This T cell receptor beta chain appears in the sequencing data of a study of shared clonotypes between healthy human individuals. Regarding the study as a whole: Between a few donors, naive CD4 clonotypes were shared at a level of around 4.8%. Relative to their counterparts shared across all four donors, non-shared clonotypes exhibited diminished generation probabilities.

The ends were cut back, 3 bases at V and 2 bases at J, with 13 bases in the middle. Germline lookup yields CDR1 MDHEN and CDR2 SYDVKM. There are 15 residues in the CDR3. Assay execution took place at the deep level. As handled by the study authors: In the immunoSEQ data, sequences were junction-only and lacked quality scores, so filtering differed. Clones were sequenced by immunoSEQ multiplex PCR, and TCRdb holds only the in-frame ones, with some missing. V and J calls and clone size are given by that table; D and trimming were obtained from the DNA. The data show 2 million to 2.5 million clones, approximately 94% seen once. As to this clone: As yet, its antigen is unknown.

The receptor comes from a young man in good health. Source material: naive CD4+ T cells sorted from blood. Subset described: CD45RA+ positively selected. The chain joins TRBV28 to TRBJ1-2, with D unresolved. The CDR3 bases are TGTGCCAGCAGTTTCGGACGGGTTTCGAACTATGGCTACACCTTC. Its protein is CASSFGRVSNYGYTF.